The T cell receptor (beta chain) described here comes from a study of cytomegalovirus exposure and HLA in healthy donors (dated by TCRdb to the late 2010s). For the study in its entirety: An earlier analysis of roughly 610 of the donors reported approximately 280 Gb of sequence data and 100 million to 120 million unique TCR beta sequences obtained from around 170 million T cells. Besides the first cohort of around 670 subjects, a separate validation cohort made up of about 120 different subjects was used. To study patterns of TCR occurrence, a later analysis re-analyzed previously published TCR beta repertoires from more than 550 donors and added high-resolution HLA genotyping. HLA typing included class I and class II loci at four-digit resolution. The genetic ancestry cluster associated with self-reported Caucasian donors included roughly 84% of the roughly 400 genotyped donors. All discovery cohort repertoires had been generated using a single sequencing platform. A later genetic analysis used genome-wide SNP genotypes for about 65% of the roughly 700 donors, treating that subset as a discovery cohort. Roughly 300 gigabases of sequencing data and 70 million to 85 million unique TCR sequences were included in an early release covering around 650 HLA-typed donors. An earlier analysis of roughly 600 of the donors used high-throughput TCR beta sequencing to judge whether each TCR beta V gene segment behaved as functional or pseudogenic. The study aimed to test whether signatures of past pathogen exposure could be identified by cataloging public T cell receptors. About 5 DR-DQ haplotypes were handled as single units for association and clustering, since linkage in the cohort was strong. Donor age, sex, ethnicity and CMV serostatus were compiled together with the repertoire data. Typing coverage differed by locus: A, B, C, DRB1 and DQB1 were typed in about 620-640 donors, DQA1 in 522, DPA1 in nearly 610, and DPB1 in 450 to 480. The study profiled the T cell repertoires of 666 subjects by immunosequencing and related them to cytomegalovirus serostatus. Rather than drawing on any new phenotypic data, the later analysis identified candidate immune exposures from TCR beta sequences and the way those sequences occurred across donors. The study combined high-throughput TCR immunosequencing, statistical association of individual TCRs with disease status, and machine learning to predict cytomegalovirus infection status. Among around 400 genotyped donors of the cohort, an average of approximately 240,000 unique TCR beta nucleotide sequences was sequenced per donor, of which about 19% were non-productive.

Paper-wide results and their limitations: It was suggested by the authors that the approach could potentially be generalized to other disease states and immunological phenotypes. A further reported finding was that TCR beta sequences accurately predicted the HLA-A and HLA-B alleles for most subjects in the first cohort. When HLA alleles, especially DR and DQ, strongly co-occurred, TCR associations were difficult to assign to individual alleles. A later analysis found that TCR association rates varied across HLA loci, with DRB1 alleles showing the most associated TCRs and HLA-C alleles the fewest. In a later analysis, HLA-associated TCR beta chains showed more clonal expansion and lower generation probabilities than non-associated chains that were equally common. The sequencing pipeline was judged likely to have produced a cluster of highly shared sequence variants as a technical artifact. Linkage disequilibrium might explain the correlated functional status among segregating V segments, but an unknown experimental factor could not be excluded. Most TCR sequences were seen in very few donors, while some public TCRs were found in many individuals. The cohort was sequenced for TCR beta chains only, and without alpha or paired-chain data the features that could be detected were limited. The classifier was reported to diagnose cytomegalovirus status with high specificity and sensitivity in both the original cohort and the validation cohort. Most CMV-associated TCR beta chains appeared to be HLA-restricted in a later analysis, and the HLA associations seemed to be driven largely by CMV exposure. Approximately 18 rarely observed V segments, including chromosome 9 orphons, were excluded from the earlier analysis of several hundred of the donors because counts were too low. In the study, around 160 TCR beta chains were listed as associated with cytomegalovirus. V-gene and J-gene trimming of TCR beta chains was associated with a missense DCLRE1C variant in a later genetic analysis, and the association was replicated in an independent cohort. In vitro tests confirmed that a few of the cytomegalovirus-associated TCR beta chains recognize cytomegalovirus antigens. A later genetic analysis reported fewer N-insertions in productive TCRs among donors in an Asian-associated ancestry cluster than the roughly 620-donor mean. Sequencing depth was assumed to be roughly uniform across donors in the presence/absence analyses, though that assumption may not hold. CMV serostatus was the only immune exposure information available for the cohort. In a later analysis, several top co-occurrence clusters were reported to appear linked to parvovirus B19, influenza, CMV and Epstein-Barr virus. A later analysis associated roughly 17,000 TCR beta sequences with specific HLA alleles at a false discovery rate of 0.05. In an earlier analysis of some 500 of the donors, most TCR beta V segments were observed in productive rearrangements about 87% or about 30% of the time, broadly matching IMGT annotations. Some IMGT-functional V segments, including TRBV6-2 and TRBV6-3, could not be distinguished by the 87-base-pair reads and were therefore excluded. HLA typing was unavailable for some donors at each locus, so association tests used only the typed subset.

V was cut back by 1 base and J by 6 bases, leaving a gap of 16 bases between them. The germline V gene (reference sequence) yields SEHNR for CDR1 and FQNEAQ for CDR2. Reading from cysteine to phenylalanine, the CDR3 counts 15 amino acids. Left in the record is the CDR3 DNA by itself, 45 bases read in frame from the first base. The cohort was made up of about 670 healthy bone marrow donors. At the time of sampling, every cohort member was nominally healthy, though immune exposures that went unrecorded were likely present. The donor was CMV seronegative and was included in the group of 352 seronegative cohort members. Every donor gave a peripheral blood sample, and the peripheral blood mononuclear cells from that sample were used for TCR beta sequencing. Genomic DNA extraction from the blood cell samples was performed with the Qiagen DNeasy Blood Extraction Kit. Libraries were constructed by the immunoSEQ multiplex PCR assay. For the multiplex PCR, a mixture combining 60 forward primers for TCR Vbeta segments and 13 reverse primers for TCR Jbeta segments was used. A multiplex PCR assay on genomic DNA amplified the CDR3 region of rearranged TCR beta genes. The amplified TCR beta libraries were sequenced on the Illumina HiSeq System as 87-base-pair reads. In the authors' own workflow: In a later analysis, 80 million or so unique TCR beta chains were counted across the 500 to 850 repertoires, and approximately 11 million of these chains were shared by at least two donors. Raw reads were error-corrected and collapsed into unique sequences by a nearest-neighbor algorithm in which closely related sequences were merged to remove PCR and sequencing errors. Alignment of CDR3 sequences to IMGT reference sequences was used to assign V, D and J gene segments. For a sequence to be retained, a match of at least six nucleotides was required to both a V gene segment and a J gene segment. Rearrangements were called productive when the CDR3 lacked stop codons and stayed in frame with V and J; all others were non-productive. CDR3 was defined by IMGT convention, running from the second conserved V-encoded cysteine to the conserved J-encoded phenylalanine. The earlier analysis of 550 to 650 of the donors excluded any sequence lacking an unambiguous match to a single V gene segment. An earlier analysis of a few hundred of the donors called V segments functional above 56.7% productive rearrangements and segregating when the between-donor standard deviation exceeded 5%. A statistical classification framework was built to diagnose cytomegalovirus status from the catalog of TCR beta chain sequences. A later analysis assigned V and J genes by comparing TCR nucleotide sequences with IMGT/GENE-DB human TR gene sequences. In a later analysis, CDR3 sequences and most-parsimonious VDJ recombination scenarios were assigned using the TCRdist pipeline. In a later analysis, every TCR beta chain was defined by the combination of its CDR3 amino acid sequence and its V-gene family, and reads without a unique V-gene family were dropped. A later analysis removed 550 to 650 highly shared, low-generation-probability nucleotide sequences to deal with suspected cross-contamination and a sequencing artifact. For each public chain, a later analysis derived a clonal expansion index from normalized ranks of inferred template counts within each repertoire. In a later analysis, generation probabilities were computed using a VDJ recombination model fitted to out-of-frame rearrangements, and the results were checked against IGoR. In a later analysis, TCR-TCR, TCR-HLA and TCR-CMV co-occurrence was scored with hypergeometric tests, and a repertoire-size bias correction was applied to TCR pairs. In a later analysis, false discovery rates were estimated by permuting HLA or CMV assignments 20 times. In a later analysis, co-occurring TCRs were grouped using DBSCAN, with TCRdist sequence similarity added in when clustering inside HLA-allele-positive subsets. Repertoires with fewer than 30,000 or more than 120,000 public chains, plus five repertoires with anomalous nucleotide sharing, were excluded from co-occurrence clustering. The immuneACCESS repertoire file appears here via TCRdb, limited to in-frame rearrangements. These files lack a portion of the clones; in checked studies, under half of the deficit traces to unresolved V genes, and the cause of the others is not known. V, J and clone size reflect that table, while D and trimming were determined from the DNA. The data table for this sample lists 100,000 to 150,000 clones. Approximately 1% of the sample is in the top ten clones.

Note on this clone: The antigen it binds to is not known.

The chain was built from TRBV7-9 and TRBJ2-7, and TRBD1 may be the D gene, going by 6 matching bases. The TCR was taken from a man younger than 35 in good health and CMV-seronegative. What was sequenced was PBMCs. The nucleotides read TGTGCCAGCAGCTTAGGCTTTTCAGGGGTCCGCGAGCAGTACTTC. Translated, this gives CASSLGFSGVREQYF.